The 12 T cell receptor beta chains below come from one sample, sequenced in a study of beta chain features in type 1 diabetes. Expressed TCRB transcripts were sequenced because the isolated RNA had all been reverse transcribed beforehand. The method was immunoSEQ multiplex PCR; TCRdb's version includes in-frame clones alone and lacks a portion of them. The sample has 350,000 to 450,000 clones, roughly 16% seen once. What was sequenced was naive CD4+ T cells from blood. These receptor sequences come from a woman aged 18-35 years in good health.

The V call is TRBV5-4, the J call TRBJ1-2, with TRBD1 identical over 7 bases. The CDR3 sequence is 17 residues long. Losses at the gene ends were 0 bases for V and 4 bases for J; bases not matched to a gene: 12. Germline V gene lookup returns CDR1 SGHNT and CDR2 YYREEE (reference sequence). The CDR3 coding sequence is TGTGCCAGCAGCTTGGGTAGGGGACAGTTCTTGCTCTATGGCTACACCTTC. Amino acid sequence: CASSLGRGQFLLYGYTF.

This rearrangement joins TRBV25-1 to TRBJ2-3; D is possibly TRBD1 (5 bases). The CDR3 consists of 13 residues. V was pared by 6 bases and J by 2 bases, with 9 bases between. CDR1 is MGHDK and CDR2 is SYGVNS in the germline V gene. The CDR3 protein is CASRVGHTDTQYF. CDR3 sequence (DNA): TGTGCCAGCAGAGTGGGGCACACAGATACGCAGTATTTT.

The chain links TRBV20-1 to TRBJ2-3; D is unresolved. This CDR3 is 11 amino acids long. Trimming cost V 5 bases and J 2 bases, with 5 bases left between them. In germline, CDR1 is DFQATT, CDR2 SNEGSKA (reference sequence). CDR3 bases: TGCAGTGCTTCTTACACAGATACGCAGTATTTT. It translates to CSASYTDTQYF.

This clone was counted a few times. The V gene is TRBV19, the J gene TRBJ2-7, with 8 positions matching TRBD1. The J segment lost 3 bases and the V segment lost 5 bases, leaving 9 bases of the junction unmatched. CDR1 is LNHDA and CDR2 is SQIVND in the germline V gene (reference sequence). The CDR3 totals 15 residues. CDR3 in amino acids: CASSGRGTGDYEQYF. The CDR3 DNA reads TGTGCCAGTAGTGGAAGGGGGACAGGAGACTACGAGCAGTACTTC.

V is TRBV19 and J is TRBJ2-3, with TRBD2 identical over 10 bases. The CDR3 extends over 15 amino acids. The V gene's germline CDR1 is LNHDA and CDR2 SQIVND (reference sequence). With 10 bases clipped from V and 2 bases from J, the junction kept 9 bases outside the gene matches. The CDR3, as DNA: TGTGCCACACAGCCTAGCGGGAGATTCACAGATACGCAGTATTTT. Amino acid sequence: CATQPSGRFTDTQYF.

CDR3 sequence: CATERVGTGRTGELFF. CDR3 DNA sequence: TGTGCCACCGAGCGGGTGGGGACAGGGCGCACCGGGGAGCTGTTTTTT. The chain is built from TRBV19 and TRBJ2-2; 9 bases line up with TRBD1. The germline CDR1 and CDR2 sequences are LNHDA and SQIVND (reference sequence). After removal of 10 bases from V and 4 bases from J, the junction contained 13 bases not matched to a gene. This CDR3 comprises 16 residues.

This clone has a handful of counts. The rearrangement joins TRBV5-1 to TRBJ2-1, with a weak D call TRBD1 (5 bases). The CDR3 runs 16 residues. Trimming took 5 bases from V and 0 from J, leaving 15 bases between them. Germline V gene data show CDR1 as SGHRS and CDR2 as YFSETQ. CDR3 protein: CASRSGYLSSYNEQFF. The CDR3 coding sequence is TGCGCCAGCAGATCAGGGTACCTGAGCTCCTACAATGAGCAGTTCTTC. Combining the CDR3 with reference TRBV5-1 and TRBJ2-1 gives the whole variable domain KAGVTQTPRYLIKTRGQQVTLSCSPISGHRSVSWYQQTPGQGLQFLFEYFSETQRNKGNFPGRFSGRQFSNSRSEMNVSTLELGDSALYLCASRSGYLSSYNEQFFGPGTRLTVL.

The chain is built from TRBV7-8 and TRBJ1-5; no clear D. V lost 3 bases and J lost 1, with 19 bases in between. Germline CDR1 reads SGHVS; CDR2 reads FQNEAQ. This CDR3 is built from 18 residues. CDR3 coding DNA: TGTGCCAGCAGCTTTGCGCACTCTGTAGCTATAAGCAATCAGCCCCAGCATTTT. It codes for CASSFAHSVAISNQPQHF. The full variable domain, rest sourced from reference TRBV7-8 and TRBJ1-5, is GAGVSQSPRYKVAKRGQDVALRCDPISGHVSLFWYQQALGQGPEFLTYFQNEAQLDKSGLPSDRFFAERPEGSVSTLKIQRTQQEDSAVYLCASSFAHSVAISNQPQHFGDGTRLSIL.

The V gene is TRBV18, the J gene TRBJ2-2, with TRBD2 as a possible D gene (6 bases). The V gene lost 3 bases and the J gene lost 6 bases, with 11 bases spanning the gap. The CDR3 contains 14 residues. Germline values: CDR1 KGHSH, CDR2 LQKENI. CDR3 region: CASSPTSWSGELFF. The DNA of the CDR3 is TGTGCCAGCTCACCGACTAGTTGGTCCGGGGAGCTGTTTTTT.

The chain employs TRBV30 and TRBJ1-4, with D perhaps matching TRBD1 (6 bases). The germline CDR1 and CDR2 sequences are GTSNPN and SVGIG (reference sequence). V was pared by 8 bases and J by 3 bases, with 16 bases between. This CDR3 spans 14 amino acids. DNA of the CDR3: TGTGCCGGTCGGAAAGGGGGTCCTAATGAAAAACTGTTTTTT. Protein product: CAGRKGGPNEKLFF.

This rearrangement joins TRBV25-1 to TRBJ2-7, with D maybe TRBD2 (5 bases). V dropped 1 base and J dropped 3 bases, with 22 bases sitting between them. The CDR3 is 18 residues long. Germline values: CDR1 MGHDK, CDR2 SYGVNS. The CDR3 sequence is CASSEWGGDGGMNYEQYF. The CDR3, as DNA: TGTGCCAGCAGTGAATGGGGTGGTGACGGAGGTATGAACTACGAGCAGTACTTC.

This clone was detected a few times. J is TRBJ2-3 and V is TRBV7-2; no definite D call. This CDR3 contains 11 residues. Between the trimmed V and J ends, which lost 7 bases and 9 bases, there was a span of 11 bases. Per the germline V gene, CDR1 is SGHTA and CDR2 is FQGNSA. DNA of the CDR3: TGTGCCAGCACCTCCTCGTTGACGCAGTATTTT. This sequence encodes CASTSSLTQYF.